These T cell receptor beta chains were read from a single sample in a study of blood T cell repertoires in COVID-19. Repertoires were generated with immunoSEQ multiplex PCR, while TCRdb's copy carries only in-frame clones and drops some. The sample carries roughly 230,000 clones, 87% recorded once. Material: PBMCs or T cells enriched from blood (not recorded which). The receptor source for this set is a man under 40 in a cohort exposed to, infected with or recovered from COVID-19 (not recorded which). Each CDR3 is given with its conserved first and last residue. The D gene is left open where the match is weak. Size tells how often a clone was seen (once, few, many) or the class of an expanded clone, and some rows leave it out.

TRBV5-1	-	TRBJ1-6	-	TGCGCCAGTGCTGAGTGGGGGGGCTCTTCACCCCTCCACTTT	CASAEWGGSSPLHF
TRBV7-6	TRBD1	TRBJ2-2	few	TGTGCCAGCAGCTCTCGCCTTACAGGGGGAACCGGGGAGCTGTTTTTT	CASSSRLTGGTGELFF
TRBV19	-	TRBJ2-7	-	TGTGCCAGTAGTTCCGGGATCTGGGGACTCACGGTCTCCTACGAGCAGTACTTC	CASSSGIWGLTVSYEQYF
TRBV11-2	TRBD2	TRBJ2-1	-	TGTGCCAGCAGCTCCGGACTAGCCTATGAGCAGTTCTTC	CASSSGLAYEQFF
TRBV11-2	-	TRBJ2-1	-	TGTGCCAGCAGCTTAGAACAGGGCTCCTACAATGAGCAGTTCTTC	CASSLEQGSYNEQFF
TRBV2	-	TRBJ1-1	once	TGTGCCAGCAGAGCGGAGTACAGTGAAGCTTTCTTT	CASRAEYSEAFF
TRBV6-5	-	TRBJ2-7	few	TGTGCCAGCAGTTACTCGACAGGAACCTCGGGCTACGAGCAGTACTTC	CASSYSTGTSGYEQYF
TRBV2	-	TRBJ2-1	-	TGTGCCAGCAGTGACCAGGCAGGGGCCTACAATGAGCAGTTCTTC	CASSDQAGAYNEQFF
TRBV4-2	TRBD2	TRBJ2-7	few	TGTGCCAGCAGCCATCTCGGGACGGGACTAGCGGGAGAGCAGTACTTC	CASSHLGTGLAGEQYF
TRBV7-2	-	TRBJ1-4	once	TGTGCCAGCAGCTTGTTCAGGGGTCCTAATGAAAAACTGTTTTTT	CASSLFRGPNEKLFF
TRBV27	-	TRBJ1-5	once	TGTGCCAGCAGTCATACGGACAATAGCAATCAGCCCCAGCATTTT	CASSHTDNSNQPQHF
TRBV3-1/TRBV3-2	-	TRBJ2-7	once	TGTGCCAGCAGCCATCGGAGGGGATACGTCCTCGAGCAGTACTTC	CASSHRRGYVLEQYF
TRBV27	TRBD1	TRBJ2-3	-	TGTGCCAGCAGACTTGGACAGGGTACGCAGTATTTT	CASRLGQGTQYF
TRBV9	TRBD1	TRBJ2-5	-	TGTGCCAGCAGTGAAACGACAGGGGACCAAGAGACCCAGTACTTC	CASSETTGDQETQYF
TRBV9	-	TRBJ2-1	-	TGTGCCAGCAGCGGTCAGCGGGACAACTACAATGAGCAGTTCTTC	CASSGQRDNYNEQFF
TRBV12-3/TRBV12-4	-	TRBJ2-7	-	TGTGCCAGCAGTATCCGAGTCGCGAACGAGCAGTACTTC	CASSIRVANEQYF
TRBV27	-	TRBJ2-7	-	TGTGCCAGCAGCTTCGGACAAACCTACGAGCAGTACTTC	CASSFGQTYEQYF
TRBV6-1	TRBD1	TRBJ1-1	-	TGTGCCAGCAGTGAACAGGGGGCGCGAAACACTGAAGCTTTCTTT	CASSEQGARNTEAFF
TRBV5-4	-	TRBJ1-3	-	TGTGCCAGCAGCTTTGGACAGCCCACCTCTGGAAACACCATATATTTT	CASSFGQPTSGNTIYF
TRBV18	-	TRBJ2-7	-	TGTGCCAGCTCACCACCGGGAGTCGAGCAGTACTTC	CASSPPGVEQYF
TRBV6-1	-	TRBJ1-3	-	TGTGCCAGCAGTGAAGCAGGAGAGGGAGGAAACACCATATATTTT	CASSEAGEGGNTIYF
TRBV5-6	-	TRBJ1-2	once	TGTGCCAGCACCCTTCCGACAGGCCTTCTTACGGGTGGCTACACCTTC	CASTLPTGLLTGGYTF
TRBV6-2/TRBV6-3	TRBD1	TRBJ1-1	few	TGTGCCAGCAGTTCCGGGACAGGGGGCTCTGTCACTGAAGCTTTCTTT	CASSSGTGGSVTEAFF
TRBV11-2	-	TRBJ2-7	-	TGTGCCAGCAGCTTATGGGTCAGGGGTTTGGGGAAGCAGGGATACGAGCAGTACTTC	CASSLWVRGLGKQGYEQYF
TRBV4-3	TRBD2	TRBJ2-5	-	TGCGCCAGCAGCCAAGAAAGGCTAGCGGGAGGCGGGATTCGCGTTTGGGAGACCCAGTACTTC	CASSQERLAGGGIRVWETQYF
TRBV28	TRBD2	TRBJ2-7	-	TGTGCCAGCACTCTAGCGGGAGGGACTAGAGAGCAGTACTTC	CASTLAGGTREQYF
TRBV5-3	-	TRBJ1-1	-	TGTGCCAGAAGCCGAGACAGGAGTTGCACTGAAGCTTTCTTT	CARSRDRSCTEAFF
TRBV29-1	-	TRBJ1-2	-	TGCAGCGTTGCACAAACCCTGCCGGGAGTTGGCTATGGCTACACCTTC	CSVAQTLPGVGYGYTF
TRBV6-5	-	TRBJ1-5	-	TGTGCCAGCAGTCCCCCCAGTGGGGCAGGGCAGCCCCAGCATTTT	CASSPPSGAGQPQHF
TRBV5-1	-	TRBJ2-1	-	TGCGCCAGCAGCTTTCAGGGTTGGGATGAGCAGTTCTTC	CASSFQGWDEQFF
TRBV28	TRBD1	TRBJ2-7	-	TGTGCCAGCAGTTTGGGACAGAGAGAGGGGTACTTC	CASSLGQREGYF
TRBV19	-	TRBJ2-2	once	TGTGCCAGTAACGCGGAGATCGGGGAGCTGTTTTTT	CASNAEIGELFF
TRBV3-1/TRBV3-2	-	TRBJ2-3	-	TGTGCCAGCAGCACCCGGGGTCCGCGCACAGATACGCAGTATTTT	CASSTRGPRTDTQYF
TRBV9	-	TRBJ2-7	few	TGTGCCAGCAGCGTTGGTGGGAGCTCCTACGAGCAGTACTTC	CASSVGGSSYEQYF
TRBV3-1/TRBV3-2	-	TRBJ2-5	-	TGTGCCAGCAGCCAAGTTATTTTCGGGGGGACAACGAAGACCCAGTACTTC	CASSQVIFGGTTKTQYF
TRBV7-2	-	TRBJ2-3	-	TGTGCCAGCAGCTTAAAATCGACAGGCTCGAGCACAGATACGCAGTATTTT	CASSLKSTGSSTDTQYF
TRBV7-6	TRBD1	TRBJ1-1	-	TGTGCCAGCAGCATTCTGGGACAGACGAACACTGAAGCTTTCTTT	CASSILGQTNTEAFF
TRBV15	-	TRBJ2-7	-	TGTGCCACCAGCAGAGAGAGTGGCTCCTACGAGCAGTACTTC	CATSRESGSYEQYF
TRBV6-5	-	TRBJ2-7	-	TGTGCCAGCAGTTACTCGAGGGATTCCTACGAGCAGTACTTC	CASSYSRDSYEQYF
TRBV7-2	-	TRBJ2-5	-	TGTGCCAGCAGCTCTATCCCCCAAGAGACCCAGTACTTC	CASSSIPQETQYF
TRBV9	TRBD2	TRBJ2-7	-	TGTGCCAGCAGCGCCGGAGGGACTAGGGGATCCCACGAGCAGTACTTC	CASSAGGTRGSHEQYF
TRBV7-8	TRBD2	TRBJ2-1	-	TGTGCCAGCAGCTCCCTCATCGCTAGCGGGAATGCGGGGGGGAATGAGCAGTTCTTC	CASSSLIASGNAGGNEQFF
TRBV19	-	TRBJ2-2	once	TGTGCCAGTAGTATATATGGGGAGCTGTTTTTT	CASSIYGELFF
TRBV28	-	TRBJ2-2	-	TGTGCCAGCAGTTCCCTTAGGGGGGGACGAGGGGAGCTGTTTTTT	CASSSLRGGRGELFF
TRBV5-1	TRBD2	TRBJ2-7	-	TGCGCCAGCAGCTTGTCTGGGACTAGATTATACGAGCAGTACTTC	CASSLSGTRLYEQYF
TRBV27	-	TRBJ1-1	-	TGTGCCAGCAGCTCGGGAGACACAACAACTGAAGCTTTCTTT	CASSSGDTTTEAFF
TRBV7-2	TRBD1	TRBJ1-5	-	TGTGCCAGCAGCTCTAGGACAGGGGGCGATCAGCCCCAGCATTTT	CASSSRTGGDQPQHF
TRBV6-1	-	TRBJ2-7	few	TGTGCCAGCAGTGAGACATGGAACGTCTACGAGCAGTACTTC	CASSETWNVYEQYF
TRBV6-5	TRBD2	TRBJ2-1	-	TGTGCCAGCAGTTTTTCGCTAGCGGGAGCCGGGAATGAGCAGTTCTTC	CASSFSLAGAGNEQFF
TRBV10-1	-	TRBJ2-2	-	TGCGCCAGCAGCACGACCCCCCTAGCTAAGCGGACCGGGGAGCTGTTTTTT	CASSTTPLAKRTGELFF
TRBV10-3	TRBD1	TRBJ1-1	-	TGTGCCATCAGCTTACAGGGGGACACTGAAGCTTTCTTT	CAISLQGDTEAFF
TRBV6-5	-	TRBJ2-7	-	TGTGCCAGCAGTTACGGTACGGGAGTCGTCCGCGAGCAGTACTTC	CASSYGTGVVREQYF
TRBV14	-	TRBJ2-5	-	TGTGCCAGCAGCCAAGTGGTGAGGCCGTTAGAGACCCAGTACTTC	CASSQVVRPLETQYF
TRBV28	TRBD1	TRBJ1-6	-	TGTGCCAGCAGTCTTTATACAGGGGCTAATTCACCCCTCCACTTT	CASSLYTGANSPLHF
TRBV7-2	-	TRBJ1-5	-	TGTGCCAGCAGCACTACCATGGGCAATCAGCCCCAGCATTTT	CASSTTMGNQPQHF